Included here is one TCR beta chain sequence, with context. The sample belongs to a study of blood T cell repertoires in COVID-19. Germline CDR1 is SGHRS and CDR2 is YFSETQ. The germline V and J ends were trimmed by 4 bases and 4 bases, with 11 bases remaining between them. This CDR3 region has 13 residues. Profiled with immunoSEQ multiplex PCR; TCRdb holds only in-frame clones, not every one. This sample has 140,000 to 150,000 clones; around 83% occur once, and the top ten carry less than 9%. V is TRBV5-1 and J is TRBJ1-1; D gene unclear. This clonotype was sampled from a young man with COVID-19, enrolled during active disease. Sample: peripheral blood. The CDR3 protein is CASSPAGRTEAFF. The DNA for the CDR3 is TGCGCCAGCAGCCCCGCGGGTCGCACTGAAGCTTTCTTT.